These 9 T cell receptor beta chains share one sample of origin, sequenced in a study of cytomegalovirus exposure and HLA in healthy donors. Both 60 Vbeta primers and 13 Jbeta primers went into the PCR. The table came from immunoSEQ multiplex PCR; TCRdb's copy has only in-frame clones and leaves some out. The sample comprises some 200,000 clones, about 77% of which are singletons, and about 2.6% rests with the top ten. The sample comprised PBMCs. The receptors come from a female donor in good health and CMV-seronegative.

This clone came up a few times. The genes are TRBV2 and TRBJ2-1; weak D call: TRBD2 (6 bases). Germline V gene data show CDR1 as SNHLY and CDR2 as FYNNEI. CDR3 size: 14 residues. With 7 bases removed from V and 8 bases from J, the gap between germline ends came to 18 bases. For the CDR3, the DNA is TGTGCCAGCAACTCCAGAGGGGACTTCGATGAGCAGTTCTTC. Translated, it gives CASNSRGDFDEQFF. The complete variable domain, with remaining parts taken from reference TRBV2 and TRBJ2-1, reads EPEVTQTPSHQVTQMGQEVILRCVPISNHLYFYWYRQILGQKVEFLVSFYNNEISEKSEIFDDQFSVERPDGSNFTLKIRSTKLEDSAMYFCASNSRGDFDEQFFGPGTRLTVL.

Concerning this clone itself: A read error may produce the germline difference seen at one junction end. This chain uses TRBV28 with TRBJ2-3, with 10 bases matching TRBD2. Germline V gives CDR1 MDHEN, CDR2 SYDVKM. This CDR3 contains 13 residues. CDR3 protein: CASSGRDQDTQYF. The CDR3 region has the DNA TGTGCTAGCAGCGGGAGGGATCAAGATACGCAGTATTTT. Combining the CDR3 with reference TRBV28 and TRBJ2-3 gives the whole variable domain DVKVTQSSRYLVKRTGEKVFLECVQDMDHENMFWYRQDPGLGLRLIYFSYDVKMKEKGDIPEGYSVSREKKERFSLILESASTNQTSMYLCASSGRDQDTQYFGPGTRLTVL.

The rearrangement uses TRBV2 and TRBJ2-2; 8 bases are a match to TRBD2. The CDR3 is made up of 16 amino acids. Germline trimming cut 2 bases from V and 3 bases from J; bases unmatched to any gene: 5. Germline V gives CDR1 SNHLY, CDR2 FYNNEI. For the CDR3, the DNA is TGTGCCAGCAGTGAAACAGCGGGGGTGGACACCGGGGAGCTGTTTTTT. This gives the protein CASSETAGVDTGELFF.

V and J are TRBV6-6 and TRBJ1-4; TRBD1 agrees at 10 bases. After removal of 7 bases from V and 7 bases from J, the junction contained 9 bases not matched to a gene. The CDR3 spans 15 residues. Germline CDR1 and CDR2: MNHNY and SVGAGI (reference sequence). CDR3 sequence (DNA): TGTGCCAGCAATCCCGACAGGGGGCGAGGTGAAAAACTGTTTTTT. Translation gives CASNPDRGRGEKLFF.

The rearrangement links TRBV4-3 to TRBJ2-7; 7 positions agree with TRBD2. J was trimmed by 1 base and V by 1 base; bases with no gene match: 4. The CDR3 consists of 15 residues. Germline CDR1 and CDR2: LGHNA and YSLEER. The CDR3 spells CASSQGGGTSYEQYF. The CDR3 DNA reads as TGCGCCAGCAGCCAAGGGGGAGGGACTTCCTACGAGCAGTACTTC.

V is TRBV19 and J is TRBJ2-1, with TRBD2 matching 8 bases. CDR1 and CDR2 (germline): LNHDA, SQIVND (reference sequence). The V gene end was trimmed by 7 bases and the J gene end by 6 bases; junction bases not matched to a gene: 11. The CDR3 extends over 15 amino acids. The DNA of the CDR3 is TGTGCCAGTACCGCTAGCGGGTCTTACCCCAATGAGCAGTTCTTC. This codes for CASTASGSYPNEQFF.

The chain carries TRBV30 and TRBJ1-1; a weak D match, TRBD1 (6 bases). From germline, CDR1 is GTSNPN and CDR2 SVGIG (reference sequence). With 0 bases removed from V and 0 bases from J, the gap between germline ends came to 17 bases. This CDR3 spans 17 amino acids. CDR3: CAWSVRWDINLNTEAFF. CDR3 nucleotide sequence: TGTGCCTGGAGTGTACGCTGGGACATAAATTTGAACACTGAAGCTTTCTTT.

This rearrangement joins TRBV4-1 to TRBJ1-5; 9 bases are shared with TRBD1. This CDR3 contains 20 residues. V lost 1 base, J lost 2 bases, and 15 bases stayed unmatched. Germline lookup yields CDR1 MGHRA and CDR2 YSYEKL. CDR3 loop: CASSQGGTGSLLVGNQPQHF. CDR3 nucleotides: TGCGCCAGCAGCCAAGGCGGGACAGGGAGTCTTCTGGTCGGCAATCAGCCCCAGCATTTT.

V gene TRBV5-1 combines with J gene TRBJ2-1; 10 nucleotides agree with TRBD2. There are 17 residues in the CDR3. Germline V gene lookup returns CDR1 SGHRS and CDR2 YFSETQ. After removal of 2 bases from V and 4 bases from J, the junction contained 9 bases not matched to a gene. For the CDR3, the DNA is TGCGCCAGCAGCTTAGGACCCAGCGGGAGGGATTACAATGAGCAGTTCTTC. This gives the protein CASSLGPSGRDYNEQFF.